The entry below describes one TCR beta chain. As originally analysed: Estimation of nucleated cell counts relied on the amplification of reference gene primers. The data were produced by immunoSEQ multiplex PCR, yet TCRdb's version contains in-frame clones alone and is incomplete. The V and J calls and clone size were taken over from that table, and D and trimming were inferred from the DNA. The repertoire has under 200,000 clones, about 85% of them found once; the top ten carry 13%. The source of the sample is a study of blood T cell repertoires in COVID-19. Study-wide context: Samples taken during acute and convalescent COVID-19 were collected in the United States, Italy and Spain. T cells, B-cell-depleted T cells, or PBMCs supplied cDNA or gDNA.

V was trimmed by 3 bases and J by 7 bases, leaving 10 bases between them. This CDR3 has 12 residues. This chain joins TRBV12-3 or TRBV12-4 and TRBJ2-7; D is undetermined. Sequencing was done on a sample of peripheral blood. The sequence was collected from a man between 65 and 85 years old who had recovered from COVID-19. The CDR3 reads CASSFPGGEQYF. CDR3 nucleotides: TGTGCCAGCAGTTTCCCAGGTGGAGAGCAGTACTTC.